The sequence of this TCR beta chain was determined in a study of shared clonotypes between healthy human individuals. CDR1 is SGHRS, CDR2 YFSETQ, per germline. The CDR3 is 14 residues long. Trimming took 0 bases from V and 7 from J, leaving 11 bases between them. Data came from immunoSEQ multiplex PCR; TCRdb stores just in-frame clones and leaves some out. The table lists some 2.3 million clones, more than 85% of them singletons. Specimen: naive CD4+ T cells from PBMCs. The sample's subset: CD45RA+ positively selected. The clonotype was recovered from a man between 18 and 35 years old in good health. Some clones in this sample may be carry-over from other donors' samples. The chain links TRBV5-1 to TRBJ1-5, with D hard to call. In DNA, the CDR3 is TGCGCCAGCAGCTTGGACGCAAGTCGCCAGCCCCAGCATTTT. Encoded protein: CASSLDASRQPQHF.